The 7 T cell receptor beta chains below were found in one sample sequenced in a study of shared clonotypes between healthy human individuals (dated by TCRdb to between 2020 and 2021). To prepare the library, the immunoSEQ multiplex PCR assay was applied. TCRdb provides this immuneACCESS table in a form limited to in-frame rearrangements. Some clones are lacking; in checked studies, under half of them reflect an unresolved V gene, and why the rest are absent is not known. Recorded for this sample are 2 million to 2.5 million clones; 80% to 95% of them occurred a single time. The top ten hold 0.3% to 0.4% of the sample. The specimen sequenced was naive CD4+ T cells from PBMCs. Read against the paper, the sample's cell subset or site label means: CD45RA+ positively selected. These receptors were obtained from a man in his late teens or twenties in good health. Some clones in this sample may be carry-over from other donors' samples.

The J gene is TRBJ1-2, the V gene TRBV6-5, with D perhaps TRBD1 (6 bases). The germline gives CDR1 MNHEY, CDR2 SVGAGI. This CDR3 comprises 13 residues. V was shortened by 6 bases and J by 4 bases, with 12 bases between the two germline ends. The CDR3 loop is CASSLPDSYGYTF. Here the CDR3 DNA reads TGTGCCAGCAGCCTACCGGACAGCTATGGCTACACCTTC.

V usage is TRBV5-6 and J usage is TRBJ1-1; maybe TRBD1 (5 bases). The CDR3 has 14 residues. In germline, CDR1 is SGHDT, CDR2 YYEEEE. The V end lost 0 bases, the J end lost 4 bases, and 10 bases lay between the germline ends. The CDR3 DNA follows: TGTGCCAGCAGCTTGGGCTGGGGGAGCACTGAAGCTTTCTTT. This translates into CASSLGWGSTEAFF.

This chain uses TRBV27 with TRBJ2-7; TRBD2 matches at 11 bases. The germline gives CDR1 MNHEY, CDR2 SMNVEV (reference sequence). V was clipped by 6 bases and J by 3 bases; unmatched bases: 10. The CDR3 extends over 16 amino acids. For the CDR3, the DNA is TGTGCCAGCAGGATCTCTAGCGGGAGGCCGTACTACGAGCAGTACTTC. Its protein product is CASRISSGRPYYEQYF.

The CDR3 sequence: CASSTTGKTEAFF. The CDR3 DNA is TGTGCCAGCAGCACGACAGGGAAAACTGAAGCTTTCTTT. V usage is TRBV14 and J usage is TRBJ1-1, with 7 bases lining up with TRBD1. CDR1 and CDR2 (germline): SGHDN, FVKESK. With V trimmed by 5 bases and J by 5 bases, 5 bases remained unmatched. The CDR3 sequence is 13 residues long.

This clone was observed once. The chain is built from TRBV11-2 and TRBJ2-1, with 7 bases aligning to TRBD2. V dropped 5 bases and J dropped 3; count of bases not matched to a gene: 7. The CDR3 has 15 residues. Looked up from germline, CDR1 is SGHAT and CDR2 is FQNNGV. CDR3: CASSPSSGIYNEQFF. The CDR3 nucleotides read TGTGCCAGCAGCCCCTCCAGCGGGATCTACAATGAGCAGTTCTTC.

In its sample, this clone was seen a few times. V usage is TRBV28 and J usage is TRBJ1-5, with 7 bases aligning to TRBD1. The CDR3 has 15 amino acids. Trimming cost V 5 bases and J 3 bases; bases outside gene matches: 7. Germline V gives CDR1 MDHEN, CDR2 SYDVKM. In DNA form, the CDR3 reads TGTGCCAGCAGTACCGGACAGGCGATCAATCAGCCCCAGCATTTT. Translating it yields CASSTGQAINQPQHF. Filled out from reference TRBV28 and TRBJ1-5, the complete variable domain reads DVKVTQSSRYLVKRTGEKVFLECVQDMDHENMFWYRQDPGLGLRLIYFSYDVKMKEKGDIPEGYSVSREKKERFSLILESASTNQTSMYLCASSTGQAINQPQHFGDGTRLSIL.

This clone appeared once. The chain is built from TRBV19 and TRBJ2-3; TRBD1 matches 7 bases. Germline CDR1 reads LNHDA; CDR2 reads SQIVND (reference sequence). There are 14 residues in the CDR3. The J segment lost 4 bases and the V segment lost 7 bases, leaving 8 bases of the junction unmatched. DNA for the CDR3: TGTGCCAGTAATCCTCGACAGGGAGCAGATACGCAGTATTTT. It translates to CASNPRQGADTQYF.